This T cell receptor (beta chain) was identified during a study of blood T cell repertoires in COVID-19. Study-level information: Collection of acute and convalescent COVID-19 samples took place in the United States, Italy and Spain. The analysed material was cDNA or gDNA that came from T cells, B-cell-depleted T cells, or PBMCs.

Original processing methods: Amplification with reference gene primers provided the estimates of nucleated cell counts. Some clones are missing from TCRdb's copy, which holds only in-frame ones; the method was immunoSEQ multiplex PCR. The D gene and trimming were derived from the DNA, and the V and J assignments and clone size from that table. The sample has about 220,000 clones; over 75% are singletons. CDR1 LNHNV and CDR2 YYDKDF come from the germline V gene (reference sequence). CDR3 length equals 17 residues. V lost 3 bases to trimming and J lost 5 bases; unmatched junction nucleotides: 5. Seattle patients were enrolled while actively infected and followed longitudinally. This clone appeared a single time.

Sequenced input: peripheral blood. The receptor was derived from a woman between 70 and 85 years old with COVID-19, enrolled during active disease. This sequence joins TRBV15 and TRBJ2-2; 14 bases align to TRBD2. For the CDR3, the DNA is TGTGCCACCAGCAGCGGGACTAGCGGGAGTAGGACCGGGGAGCTGTTTTTT. It yields the protein CATSSGTSGSRTGELFF.